This TCR beta chain was observed in a study of blood T cell repertoires in COVID-19 (TCRdb year 2020). A note on the overall study: Samples covering the acute and convalescent phases of COVID-19 were provided by collaborators in the United States, Italy and Spain. Nearly every sample came with metadata listing a de-identified subject ID, COVID-19 status, age in years and sex. HLA class I and class II types, where available, came from metadata supplied by the sample provider rather than from assay-based typing. The material from the prospective study consisted of cDNA or gDNA derived from T cells, B-cell-depleted T cells, or PBMCs. The repertoires were made available in a free public database intended to serve as a resource for research on the immune response to SARS-CoV-2. Deeply sampled blood TCRbeta repertoires from subjects exposed to, actively infected with, or recovered from COVID-19 were included in the dataset. Samples were obtained from the ongoing ImmuneRACE study (first 160 participants) and from 1,254 subjects provided by 6 global collaborators. Summary of the overall study and its limitations: The amount of clinical and demographic metadata varied by source and participant and was provided uncurated.

Via the germline V gene, CDR1 is SNHLY and CDR2 FYNNEI. The CDR3 covers 14 residues, taking in both the cysteine and the phenylalanine. Only the CDR3 region is kept as DNA, spanning 42 bases read in frame from base 1. V trim: 9 bases; J trim: 8 bases; unmatched bases: 10. Participants in the prospective study were aged roughly 18 to 100 years, lived in some 24 United States geographic areas, and enrolled through a virtual design. Cohort assignment in the prospective study relied on participant-reported clinical history from a screening survey and a study questionnaire. Exposed participants were defined as having been in contact with someone with a PCR-confirmed or clinician-diagnosed COVID-19 case within 2 weeks of study entry. In the prospective study, mobile phlebotomists collected whole blood, serum and a nasopharyngeal or oropharyngeal swab from each participant. Participants in the prospective study had the option to provide additional blood draws and questionnaires over a 2-month period. Blood samples from the prospective study were shipped frozen or at room temperature prior to DNA extraction.

On this clone: Its antigen remains unidentified. Base-call qualities are not available, and no considerably larger clone is one nucleotide away.

TCRbeta CDR3 regions were amplified from genomic DNA using the immunoSEQ Assay, a bias-controlled multiplex PCR. In the source study's methods: The number of nucleated cells in each sample was estimated by amplification of reference gene primers within the assay. To quantify the absolute abundance of each unique TCRbeta CDR3 rearrangement, sequence reads were collapsed and filtered. Productive Simpson clonality was computed per sample as the square root of Simpson's diversity index over productive rearrangements. In its TCRdb copy, this immuneACCESS table keeps in-frame sequences only and misses some clones. Where compared with another copy, unresolved V genes explain less than half of these, and the others have no known cause. V, J and clone size derive from that table, while D and trimming were established from the DNA sequence. The sample includes about 430,000 clones, with roughly 90% observed a single time. The top ten hold approximately 1.5% of the sample.

The receptor comes from a woman under 30 who had been exposed to COVID-19. The sequenced sample was PBMCs or T cells enriched from blood (not recorded which). The rearrangement joined TRBV2 to TRBJ1-1; 12 middle bases align to TRBD1. CDR3 protein: CASITGTGGLEAFF. Read as DNA, the sequence is TGTGCCAGTATTACCGGGACAGGGGGCCTCGAAGCTTTCTTT.